Listed here are 28 T cell receptor beta chains from one sample, sequenced in a study of blood T cell repertoires in COVID-19. The method was immunoSEQ multiplex PCR; TCRdb's version includes in-frame clones alone and lacks a portion of them. The profile shows more than 350,000 clones, 75% to 90% of them singletons. Source material: PBMCs or T cells enriched from blood (not recorded which). All receptors derive from a man aged 18 to 30 who had recovered from COVID-19.

The rearrangement joins TRBV27 to TRBJ2-7, with D perhaps TRBD1 (6 bases). V lost 3 bases and J lost 2, with 14 bases in between. The germline gives CDR1 MNHEY, CDR2 SMNVEV (reference sequence). This CDR3 region has 15 residues. The CDR3 here is CASSFYRVVPYEQYF. The CDR3 DNA follows: TGTGCCAGCAGTTTCTACAGGGTCGTCCCCTACGAGCAGTACTTC.

The CDR3 DNA reads TGTGCCAGCAGTTTTACGGGAGGGAACATTCAGTACTTC. As protein: CASSFTGGNIQYF. The V and J genes are TRBV12-3 or TRBV12-4 and TRBJ2-4, with 8 bases identical to TRBD2. V trimming: 3 bases; J trimming: 7 bases; junction bases outside the gene matches: 2. This CDR3 is built from 13 residues.

The chain couples TRBV6-1 to TRBJ2-7; a possible D gene is TRBD1 (5 bases). Germline V gene sequence: CDR1 MNHNS, CDR2 SASEGT. V shed 3 bases and J shed 5 bases, with 14 bases lying between them. The CDR3 is made up of 14 amino acids. The CDR3 region is CASSDQGRGHEQYF. The CDR3 DNA follows: TGTGCCAGCAGTGACCAGGGAAGAGGTCACGAGCAGTACTTC.

The chain has TRBV11-2 and TRBJ2-3, with D possibly being TRBD2 (5 bases). V lost 1 base, J lost 4 bases, and 15 bases lay in between. CDR1 SGHAT and CDR2 FQNNGV come from the germline V gene. CDR3 length equals 16 residues. This CDR3 reads CASSLAPLTNSDTQYF. For the CDR3, the DNA is TGTGCCAGCAGCTTAGCCCCCCTGACTAATTCAGATACGCAGTATTTT.

The gene calls are TRBV28 and TRBJ1-2; D gene ambiguous. The germline CDR1 and CDR2 sequences are MDHEN and SYDVKM. Deletions cut 5 bases from V and 5 bases from J, with 18 bases between. The CDR3 has 15 residues. The CDR3 reads CASSRTTRYSYGYTF. Here the CDR3 DNA reads TGTGCCAGCAGTCGTACTACAAGGTACTCATATGGCTACACCTTC.

The chain combines TRBV7-6 with TRBJ2-1; 9 bases are shared with TRBD2. V lost 2 bases, J lost 7 bases, and 9 bases stayed unmatched. CDR1 and CDR2 (germline): SGHVS, FNYEAQ. The CDR3 is 16 amino acids. The CDR3 region has the DNA TGTGCCAGCAGCTTACAGTCGGCTAGCGGGATGAATGAGCAGTTCTTC. Protein: CASSLQSASGMNEQFF. The complete variable domain, with remaining parts taken from reference TRBV7-6 and TRBJ2-1, reads GAGVSQSPRYKVTKRGQDVALRCDPISGHVSLYWYRQALGQGPEFLTYFNYEAQQDKSGLPNDRFSAERPEGSISTLTIQRTEQRDSAMYRCASSLQSASGMNEQFFGPGTRLTVL.

The rearrangement links TRBV20-1 to TRBJ2-7; 10 bases are shared with TRBD2. V gave up 3 bases and J gave up 4 bases; unmatched junction bases: 12. CDR1 and CDR2 from the germline V gene are DFQATT and SNEGSKA (reference sequence). This CDR3 is 16 amino acids long. In nucleotides, the CDR3 is TGCAGTGCTAGTGTCCCCGGGACTAGCGTAAGGTACGAGCAGTACTTC. Translation: CSASVPGTSVRYEQYF.

V gene TRBV29-1 combines with J gene TRBJ2-7, with D perhaps matching TRBD1 (5 bases). V was pared by 1 base and J by 6 bases, with 7 bases between. Per germline, CDR1 SQVTM and CDR2 ANQGSEA. The CDR3 length is 11 residues. CDR3 bases: TGCAGCGTTGAAGGGACACCCGAGCAGTACTTC. Its translation: CSVEGTPEQYF.

This sequence joins TRBV12-3 or TRBV12-4 and TRBJ2-5; D is perhaps TRBD1 (5 bases). V was trimmed by 5 bases and J by 1 base, leaving 8 bases between them. The CDR3 is 13 amino acids. The CDR3 region has the DNA TGTGCCAGCAGTCAAGGGGCCCAAGAGACCCAGTACTTC. This translates into CASSQGAQETQYF.

The CDR3 spells CASNRGPSYNEQFF. The CDR3 DNA reads TGTGCCAGTAATCGAGGTCCCTCCTACAATGAGCAGTTCTTC. The V gene is TRBV19, the J gene TRBJ2-1; no clear D gene. CDR1 is LNHDA and CDR2 is SQIVND in the germline V gene (reference sequence). V gave up 7 bases and J gave up 0 bases, with 10 bases separating them. The CDR3 consists of 14 residues.

The chain joins TRBV7-6 to TRBJ1-5, with 7 bases identical to TRBD1. The germline gives CDR1 SGHVS, CDR2 FNYEAQ. J was trimmed by 4 bases and V by 0 bases; bases with no gene match: 6. The CDR3 extends over 16 amino acids. The CDR3 loop is CASSLAQGGWNQPQHF. In DNA form, the CDR3 reads TGTGCCAGCAGCTTAGCGCAAGGGGGCTGGAATCAGCCCCAGCATTTT.

The V and J genes are TRBV19 and TRBJ2-3; TRBD2 matches at 11 bases. The CDR3 has 20 amino acids. Germline assignment: CDR1 LNHDA and CDR2 SQIVND (reference sequence). V was clipped by 1 base and J by 0 bases; unmatched bases: 12. The chain's CDR3 is CASSIGLVSGGESSTDTQYF. CDR3 sequence (DNA): TGTGCCAGTAGTATAGGTTTGGTTAGCGGGGGGGAATCTAGCACAGATACGCAGTATTTT.

The chain uses TRBV27 and TRBJ1-4, with D hard to call. Germline CDR1 is MNHEY and CDR2 is SMNVEV (reference sequence). The V and J ends lost 4 bases and 7 bases respectively, with 7 bases between them. The CDR3 is 12 amino acids. This CDR3 reads CASSSSFEKLFF. For the CDR3, the DNA is TGTGCCAGCAGTTCGTCGTTTGAAAAACTGTTTTTT.

The chain has TRBV10-3 and TRBJ2-7, with no clear D. The length of the CDR3 is 14 residues. Trimming pared 3 bases from V and 0 bases from J, leaving 9 bases between. The V gene's germline CDR1 is ENHRY and CDR2 SYGVKD. The CDR3 here is CAISEWSHSYEQYF. The CDR3 region has the DNA TGTGCCATCAGTGAATGGAGCCACTCCTACGAGCAGTACTTC.

The rearrangement joins TRBV18 to TRBJ2-7; 7 bases align to TRBD1. Germline V gives CDR1 KGHSH, CDR2 LQKENI. The CDR3 covers 12 residues. V was clipped by 1 base and J by 7 bases; unmatched bases: 1. The CDR3 DNA follows: TGTGCCAGCTCACCACAGACAGGGGAGCAGTACTTC. Protein product: CASSPQTGEQYF. Variable domain in full (rest from reference TRBV18 and TRBJ2-7): NAGVMQNPRHLVRRRGQEARLRCSPMKGHSHVYWYRQLPEEGLKFMVYLQKENIIDESGMPKERFSAEFPKEGPSILRIQQVVRGDSAAYFCASSPQTGEQYFGPGTRLTVT.

V gene TRBV6-5 combines with J gene TRBJ1-1; 10 positions agree with TRBD1. CDR1 and CDR2 from the germline V gene are MNHEY and SVGAGI. V was clipped by 10 bases and J by 2 bases; unmatched bases: 4. The CDR3 loop spans 13 amino acids. The CDR3 sequence: CATQTGGNTEAFF. DNA of the CDR3: TGTGCCACTCAGACAGGGGGCAACACTGAAGCTTTCTTT.

J is TRBJ1-3 and V is TRBV2, with no clear D. Germline assignment: CDR1 SNHLY and CDR2 FYNNEI. This CDR3 spans 14 amino acids. V was cut by 4 bases and J by 4 bases, with 11 bases left in between. CDR3 in amino acids: CASSVEVEGNTIYF. The CDR3 DNA reads as TGTGCCAGCAGTGTCGAGGTGGAGGGAAACACCATATATTTT.

The rearrangement joins TRBV18 to TRBJ2-3; 12 positions agree with TRBD2. Germline CDR1 KGHSH, CDR2 LQKENI. V was pared by 5 bases and J by 0 bases, with 3 bases of the junction left unmatched. CDR3 length: 16 amino acids. The CDR3 region is CASSLGTSGSTDTQYF. The CDR3 region has the DNA TGTGCCAGCTCATTAGGGACTAGCGGGAGCACAGATACGCAGTATTTT.

This sequence joins TRBV7-9 and TRBJ2-1; possibly TRBD1 for D (5 bases). V shed 5 bases and J shed 9 bases, with 14 bases lying between them. The CDR3 runs 13 residues. CDR1 is SEHNR and CDR2 is FQNEAQ in the germline V gene (reference sequence). The CDR3 region is CASSDYRIPEQFF. As DNA, the CDR3 is TGTGCCAGCAGCGATTACAGGATCCCTGAGCAGTTCTTC.

The chain links TRBV9 to TRBJ2-6; D is uncertain. Deletions cut 4 bases from V and 2 bases from J, with 19 bases between. This CDR3 contains 18 residues. In germline, CDR1 is SGDLS, CDR2 YYNGEE. CDR3 bases: TGTGCCAGCAGCAAGGAGTCCCTGGATTTGACTGGGGCCAACGTCCTGACTTTC. It translates to CASSKESLDLTGANVLTF.

V usage is TRBV29-1 and J usage is TRBJ1-1; perhaps TRBD1 as D (6 bases). CDR3 length: 13 residues. CDR1 and CDR2 (germline): SQVTM, ANQGSEA. The ends were cut back, 6 bases at V and 2 bases at J, with 13 bases in the middle. The CDR3 nucleotides are TGCAGCGTCGCCCGGACAGTTAACACTGAAGCTTTCTTT. Protein sequence: CSVARTVNTEAFF.

V is TRBV4-3 and J is TRBJ1-2; 7 bases map to TRBD1. The CDR3 loop spans 16 amino acids. Germline loops: CDR1 LGHNA, CDR2 YSLEER. After removal of 3 bases from V and 2 bases from J, the junction contained 9 bases not matched to a gene. This chain's CDR3 is CASSQVGTAVNYGYTF. Here the CDR3 DNA reads TGCGCCAGCAGCCAGGTCGGGACAGCCGTCAACTATGGCTACACCTTC.

V is TRBV19 and J is TRBJ2-7, with D possibly TRBD1 on 6 matching bases. CDR1 and CDR2 from the germline V gene are LNHDA and SQIVND (reference sequence). With 4 bases removed from V and 1 base from J, the gap between germline ends came to 17 bases. CDR3 length: 16 amino acids. CDR3 sequence (DNA): TGTGCCAGTAGTACCGGGGCAGGGACATCGTCCTACGAGCAGTACTTC. Protein sequence: CASSTGAGTSSYEQYF.

The chain recombines TRBV19 with TRBJ1-2; 9 bases are shared with TRBD1. Per germline, CDR1 LNHDA and CDR2 SQIVND (reference sequence). The CDR3 loop spans 14 amino acids. The V and J ends lost 5 bases and 7 bases, in that order; junction bases with no gene match: 8. DNA of the CDR3: TGTGCCAGTAGTGTGCGGGACAGGGACGGTGGCTACACCTTC. Translating it yields CASSVRDRDGGYTF.

The V and J genes are TRBV12-3 or TRBV12-4 and TRBJ1-3; 7 nucleotides match TRBD1. V trimming: 8 bases; J trimming: 4 bases; junction bases outside the gene matches: 5. This CDR3 spans 13 amino acids. The CDR3 bases are TGTGCCAGCGGACAGGTATCGGGAAACACCATATATTTT. This encodes CASGQVSGNTIYF.

The rearrangement joins TRBV7-2 to TRBJ2-6; D ambiguous. V was trimmed by 3 bases and J by 3 bases, leaving 3 bases between them. Germline CDR1 SGHTA, CDR2 FQGNSA. This CDR3 has 13 residues. DNA for the CDR3: TGTGCCAGCAGCTTCTTTGGGGCCAACGTCCTGACTTTC. Translating it yields CASSFFGANVLTF.

The chain joins TRBV7-9 to TRBJ2-1, with TRBD2 as a possible D gene (5 bases). Germline V lookup: CDR1 SEHNR, CDR2 FQNEAQ (reference sequence). The CDR3 spans 12 residues. V shed 4 bases and J shed 10 bases, with 11 bases lying between them. The CDR3 nucleotides are TGTGCCAGCAGCTCACTCACGGGGGAGCAGTTCTTC. Protein sequence: CASSSLTGEQFF.

The chain combines TRBV5-4 with TRBJ1-6; D not resolved. The germline CDR1 and CDR2 sequences are SGHNT and YYREEE (reference sequence). The CDR3 spans 12 residues. The V and J ends lost 0 bases and 7 bases respectively, with 2 bases between them. The CDR3 sequence is CASSLVNSPLHF. CDR3 DNA: TGTGCCAGCAGCTTGGTAAATTCACCCCTCCACTTT.